This is a list of T cell receptor beta chains from one sample in a study of identical twins. TCRdb reanalysed the 5' RACE reads using MiXCR and keeps one entry per CDR3 protein. The sample has about 1.7 million distinct CDR3 sequences; around 29% are singletons. The sample consisted of cord blood. The receptors stem from a newborn girl in good health. The CDR3 runs from the conserved cysteine through the conserved F or W.

TRBJ2-1 | TRBV20-1 | 12 | CSAQTGSYEQFF
NA | TRBV5-1 | 18 | CASSLDTATGRGIYEQYF
TRBJ1-1 | TRBV12-3/TRBV12-4 | 15 | CASSPPTGEDTEAFF
TRBJ1-4 | TRBV4-2 | 16 | CASSQVWVATNEKLFF
TRBJ1-1 | TRBV6-1 | 15 | CASRDNGAGNTEAFF
TRBJ2-7 | TRBV2 | 14 | CASSERGVFGEQYF
TRBJ2-7 | TRBV20-1 | 16 | CSARDTPDGPPYEQYF
TRBJ2-3 | TRBV28 | 16 | CASSLLRTGGGDTQYF
TRBJ2-3 | TRBV20-1 | 16 | CSAISAGLAGYDTQYF
TRBJ1-5 | TRBV7-2 | 15 | CASSLQGHSDQPQHF
NA | TRBV7-9 | 14 | CASSTGGIAYEQYF
TRBJ1-5 | TRBV6-6 | 13 | CASTYISNQPQHF
TRBJ2-4 | TRBV12-3/TRBV12-4 | 14 | CASSSTSGGDEQYF
TRBJ2-3 | TRBV4-1 | 17 | CASSQAFPGYGTDTQYF
TRBJ2-2 | TRBV6-2/TRBV6-3 | 16 | CASSRRRGVGTGELFF
TRBJ2-3 | TRBV9 | 16 | CASSVAASVSTDTQYF
TRBJ2-7 | TRBV4-1 | 16 | CASSQVMSAGPYEQYF
TRBJ1-5 | TRBV2 | 15 | CASRATGVLNQPQHF
TRBJ2-3 | TRBV4-1 | 15 | CASSRLQSSTDTQYF
TRBJ2-1 | TRBV20-1 | 13 | CSASGRHYNEQFF
TRBJ2-3 | TRBV20-1 | 14 | CSAILAGIGDTQYF
TRBJ2-7 | TRBV2 | 14 | CASKFTGVTYEQYF
TRBJ2-4 | TRBV7-9 | 15 | CASSLVAGMRNIQYF
TRBJ1-1 | TRBV20-1 | 11 | CSARAPTEAFF
TRBJ2-1 | TRBV4-2 | 16 | CASSQPGTSGRNEQFF
TRBJ1-1 | TRBV5-5 | 16 | CASSFLHRGMNTEAFF
TRBJ2-4 | TRBV20-1 | 16 | CSARGTSGGPKNIQYF
TRBJ1-4 | TRBV12-3/TRBV12-4 | 15 | CTSSIMEGTNDKLFF
TRBJ2-7 | TRBV5-5 | 15 | CASSLLGIGFYEQYF
TRBJ2-1 | TRBV20-1 | 13 | CSARDISGGEQFF
TRBJ1-5 | TRBV20-1 | 13 | CSARGGGNQPQHF
TRBJ2-1 | TRBV27 | 16 | CASSLESGRPINEQFF
TRBJ1-2 | TRBV6-4 | 14 | CASSEHRDAYGYTF
TRBJ1-2 | TRBV2 | 12 | CASSEAKRGYTF
TRBJ2-7 | TRBV28 | 16 | CASRLAGRLTSYEQYF